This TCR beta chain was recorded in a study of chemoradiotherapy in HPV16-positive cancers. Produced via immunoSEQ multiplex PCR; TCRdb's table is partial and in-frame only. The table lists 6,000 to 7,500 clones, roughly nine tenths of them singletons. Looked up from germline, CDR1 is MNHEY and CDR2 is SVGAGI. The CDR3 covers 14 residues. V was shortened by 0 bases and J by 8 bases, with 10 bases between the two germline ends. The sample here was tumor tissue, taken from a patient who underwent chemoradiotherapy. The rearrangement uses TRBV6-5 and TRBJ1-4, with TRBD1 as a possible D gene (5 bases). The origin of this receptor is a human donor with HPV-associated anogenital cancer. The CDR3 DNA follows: TGTGCCAGCAGTTACTCGGGGGGAGGCGAAAAACTGTTTTTT. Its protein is CASSYSGGGEKLFF.